This section outlines one TCR beta chain sequence together with its context. There are 15 residues in the CDR3. With 4 bases clipped from V and 5 bases from J, the junction kept 7 bases outside the gene matches. Germline V gene data show CDR1 as SGHTS and CDR2 as YDEGEE. The method was immunoSEQ multiplex PCR; TCRdb's version includes in-frame clones alone and lacks a portion of them. The repertoire has approximately 81,000 clones, about nine tenths of them found once; the top ten carry 1.9%. The data belong to a study of blood T cell repertoires in COVID-19. Study background: PBMCs, B-cell-depleted T cells, or T cells were the source of the cDNA or gDNA that made up the material.

Sequences were obtained from peripheral blood. This receptor was identified in a woman aged 45 to 65 in a cohort sampled during active COVID-19. The genes are TRBV5-8 and TRBJ2-1; 9 nucleotides line up with TRBD2. CDR3 nucleotides: TGTGCCAGCAGCGTCGGCGGGAGGGCCCACAATGAGCAGTTCTTC. It codes for CASSVGGRAHNEQFF.